This T cell receptor (beta chain) was recovered during a study of CD8 T cells in Susac syndrome. Random hexamers were used to reverse transcribe roughly 0.45 to 1 ug of RNA. Amplification of TCR beta CDR3 used immunoSEQ multiplex PCR across 54 Vbeta and 13 Jbeta. TCRdb analysed the immunoSEQ multiplex PCR reads with MiXCR anew, one entry per CDR3 protein. The table has 120,000 to 150,000 distinct CDR3 sequences, approximately 95% seen once. The V gene lost 2 bases and the J gene lost 2 bases, with 8 bases spanning the gap. CDR1 and CDR2 (germline): SEHNR, FQNEAQ (reference sequence). The length of the CDR3 is 14 residues.

The TCR originated in a human donor in good health. Sequenced sample: CD8+ T cells from PBMCs. The genes are TRBV7-9 and TRBJ2-3; D gene uncertain. The DNA of the CDR3 is TGTGCCAGCAGCTTATGGCATGACACAGATACGCAGTATTTT. It specifies CASSLWHDTDTQYF.